The TCR beta chain under discussion was sequenced for a study of neoadjuvant anti-PD-1 for oral cavity cancer. Study as a whole: Nivolumab at 3 mg/kg was mostly given biweekly, three to four doses, pre-surgery.

These newly diagnosed stage II-IVA oral cavity squamous cell carcinoma patients had no prior systemic or radiation treatment. These oral cavity squamous cell carcinomas were HPV-negative and locally advanced. This clone occurred once. Its antigen is undetermined. Produced via immunoSEQ multiplex PCR; TCRdb's table is partial and in-frame only. The sample contains around 14,000 clones, about 73% of which appear only once. Study-level results: Post-nivolumab, blood T cell clonality was significantly elevated in non-responders.

The germline gives CDR1 SEHNR, CDR2 FQNEAQ (reference sequence). The CDR3 consists of 13 residues. V gave up 4 bases and J gave up 6 bases, with 10 bases separating them. Sequencing was performed on PBMCs, taken before nivolumab (anti-PD-1) treatment. The source is a person aged 35-80 years with oral cavity squamous cell carcinoma. The chain combines TRBV7-9 with TRBJ1-5; the D gene is possibly TRBD1 (5 bases). CDR3 sequence reads: CASSSQGTQPQHF. CDR3 in DNA: TGTGCCAGCAGCTCCCAGGGAACTCAGCCCCAGCATTTT.